This record concerns one TCR beta chain sequence. What it binds is not known. The trim removed 6 bases at V and 7 bases at J, leaving 9 bases unmatched. The CDR3 length is 14 residues. TCRdb independently ran MiXCR on the 5' RACE reads; one entry per CDR3 protein. This sample yields 200,000 to 300,000 distinct CDR3 sequences, of which approximately 15% are seen a single time; 2% to 2.5% belongs to the top ten. This sample is part of a study of T-cell memory formation after mild COVID-19. At the level of the study: TCR clusters were mostly donor specific. Findings of the study overall: The main location of contracting CD4+ clones was CM and EM, and that of contracting CD8+ clones was EMRA. There was no confirmation that second-wave clones peaking on day 37 were SARS-CoV-2 specific.

The sample was PBMCs or a T cell subset sorted from them (not recorded which). The V gene is TRBV12-3 or TRBV12-4, the J gene TRBJ2-5; 9 bases map to TRBD2. The TCR sequence derives from an adult woman who had mild COVID-19 (a few samples of this study predate the infection). Cell type and time point are not known. The CDR3 bases are TGTGCCAGCAGACCCGCGGGGGGGCAGGGGACCCAGTACTTC. It translates to CASRPAGGQGTQYF.